This TCR beta chain was identified during a study of T cell changes during pregnancy in multiple sclerosis. This CDR3 is built from 15 residues. Trimming at V came to 6 bases and at J to 9 bases, leaving 9 bases not matched to a gene. Germline-derived CDR1 and CDR2 are ENHRY and SYGVKD. TCRdb keeps only in-frame clones here, not all; method: immunoSEQ multiplex PCR. The table lists 50,000 to 80,000 clones, about nine tenths of them singletons. The chain employs TRBV10-3 and TRBJ2-5; 14 nucleotides line up with TRBD2. The sample here was peripheral blood, taken in the second trimester of pregnancy. This clonotype was obtained from a female donor with multiple sclerosis, enrolled in a pregnancy study. CDR3: CAIRVGLAGGKAQYF. As DNA, the CDR3 is TGTGCCATCAGGGTCGGACTAGCGGGAGGAAAAGCCCAGTACTTC.